This TCR beta chain is drawn from a study of blood T cells in healthy people across ages (dated by TCRdb to 2015 to 2017). The study in broad terms: In model experiments, template switching captured roughly one uniquely barcoded TCR beta cDNA molecule for every two T cells. To track age-related changes in TCR beta repertoire diversity, the study relied on deep sequencing normalized with unique cDNA molecular identifiers. Donors were grouped into four age groups: young (average about 15 years), middle-aged (39), aged (around 60) and long-lived (around 80). To avoid experimental bias, donors of different ages were distributed randomly across sequencing lanes. The study analyzed two additional independent replicas of 1 million unique cDNA reads from the same blood draw for two donors, one aged 18 to 30 and one aged 80 or older.

Summary of the overall study and its limitations: Observed TCR beta diversity correlated strongly with the percentage of naive T cells measured by flow cytometry. Since profiling was done on bulk unsorted PBMCs, naive and antigen-experienced compartments could not be conclusively compared. As age increased, observed TCR beta diversity per million T cells dropped in a roughly linear way, and a significant reduction was already evident by age approximately 40. The long-lived group showed more naive CD4+ T cells, fewer expanded clones and increased TCR diversity than the aged group, suggesting age selection. Donor CMV infection status was unknown, potentially confounding age-related changes in expanded clonotypes. Estimates of total diversity from one million sequenced T cells were regarded as lower bounds and underestimates.

The 40 or so donors, aged about 6 to 95 years, were systemically healthy Caucasian individuals from Russia. About 10 milliliters of peripheral blood were drawn from each donor into EDTA-treated Vacutainer tubes. Ficoll-Paque density-gradient centrifugation was used to isolate PBMCs, with at least 7 million per sample. Total RNA, at least 5 micrograms per sample, was extracted from PBMCs with Trizol reagent. For every donor, an aliquot of PBMCs went through flow cytometry to measure the percentages of naive CD45RAhigh/CD27high T cells. This clonotype came up once. Its specific antigen is unknown. One base away lies a much larger clone, so this may be a sequencing read error. Libraries were constructed by 5' RACE. These reads were obtained on an Illumina HiSeq 2500. A second PCR of roughly 6 to 12 cycles was performed with a sample-barcoded 5' primer and a J-beta primer mix. A unique molecular identifier was introduced onto each TCR beta cDNA molecule by a template-switch 5' adaptor carrying 12 random nucleotides. At least 3 million CDR3-containing paired-end reads were obtained from each sample. The Mint cDNA synthesis kit, primed by a TRBC-specific oligonucleotide, was used to synthesize first-strand cDNA from all RNA. Following uracil-DNA glycosylase treatment, all cDNA underwent a first 18-cycle PCR with the universal primers M1SS and BC2_uni_R. The paper's processing steps were these. Each sample was normalized by randomly selecting 1 million high-quality reads, each carrying a distinct molecular identifier. Reads sharing molecular identifiers were discarded rather than binned into consensus sequences. MiTCR, run with a Q25 quality threshold and the strictest error-elimination algorithm, handled CDR3 identification, clonotype clustering and error correction. A nonparametric unseen species model using Euler transformation provided a lower-bound estimate of total TCR beta diversity. The public sequencing data were trimmed at Q25 with fastp and processed into clonotypes with MiXCR by TCRdb, which kept only in-frame beta chains. CDR3 protein sequences are deduplicated, and each keeps its most common genes and DNA. In this record, the V and J calls reflect TCRdb's handling and not the investigators' own analysis. The sample records about 1.8 million distinct CDR3 sequences, around 48% of which are singletons. The top ten constitute over 2% of the sample.

There are 16 amino acids in the CDR3, from cysteine to phenylalanine inclusive. CDR3 DNA only is kept here, 48 bases in frame from base 1. In the germline V gene, CDR1 corresponds to SQVTM and CDR2 to ANQGSEA. V gives up 3 bases and J gives up 4 bases, and the segment between their germline ends measures 21 bases. Material: blood. This chain is built from TRBV29-1 and TRBJ1-2; the best D guess is TRBD1, with 5 bases matching. The source of this sequence is a woman aged 40-49 years in good health. The DNA sequence reads TGCAGCGTTGACGGGGCAGGCCGACGAACTAGCTATGGCTACACCTTC. The encoded protein is CSVDGAGRRTSYGYTF.